These T cell receptor beta chains were read from a single sample in a study of glioma-infiltrating T cells after dendritic cell vaccination. The data were produced by immunoSEQ multiplex PCR, yet TCRdb's version contains in-frame clones alone and is incomplete. The sample lists about 67,000 clones, 80% to 85% occurring once. The specimen was blood, collected before dendritic cell vaccination. These TCRs come from a human donor with glioblastoma. CDR3s include the opening cysteine and the closing phenylalanine or tryptophan. D genes are given only for firm matches.

cdr3_aa: CASSLSATGISGANVLTF
cdr3_nt: TGTGCCAGCAGCTTGTCGGCGACAGGAATCTCTGGGGCCAACGTCCTGACTTTC
cdr3_length: 18
j_call: TRBJ2-6
v_call: TRBV5-4
d_call: -

cdr3_aa: CASSKPSSGFSQPQHF
cdr3_nt: TGTGCCAGCAGCAAACCATCATCGGGGTTTTCTCAGCCCCAGCATTTT
cdr3_length: 16
j_call: TRBJ1-5
v_call: TRBV21-1
d_call: -

cdr3_aa: CASSLREKQETQYF
cdr3_nt: TGTGCCAGCAGCTTAAGGGAGAAACAAGAGACCCAGTACTTC
cdr3_length: 14
j_call: TRBJ2-5
v_call: TRBV11-1
d_call: -

cdr3_aa: CASSLRQGDGEQFF
cdr3_nt: TGCGCCAGCAGCTTACGACAGGGGGACGGTGAGCAGTTCTTC
cdr3_length: 14
j_call: TRBJ2-1
v_call: TRBV5-1
d_call: TRBD1

cdr3_aa: CASRGQGYYGYTF
cdr3_nt: TGTGCCAGCAGGGGACAGGGGTACTATGGCTACACCTTC
cdr3_length: 13
j_call: TRBJ1-2
v_call: TRBV2
d_call: TRBD1

cdr3_aa: CASSVGGSLSSSYNEQFF
cdr3_nt: TGTGCCAGCAGCGTAGGCGGATCACTATCAAGCTCCTACAATGAGCAGTTCTTC
cdr3_length: 18
j_call: TRBJ2-1
v_call: TRBV9
d_call: -

cdr3_aa: CASSQDVGTANEQFF
cdr3_nt: TGCGCCAGCAGCCAAGATGTCGGTACAGCAAATGAGCAGTTCTTC
cdr3_length: 15
j_call: TRBJ2-1
v_call: TRBV4-1
d_call: -

cdr3_aa: CASSQHTGGRGQPQHF
cdr3_nt: TGTGCCAGTAGCCAACACACCGGGGGGCGCGGTCAGCCCCAGCATTTT
cdr3_length: 16
j_call: TRBJ1-5
v_call: TRBV19
d_call: -

cdr3_aa: CASRHRTGDPNKNIQYF
cdr3_nt: TGTGCCAGCAGACACCGCACAGGGGACCCGAATAAAAACATTCAGTACTTC
cdr3_length: 17
j_call: TRBJ2-4
v_call: TRBV27
d_call: TRBD1

cdr3_aa: CASSLDRDTEAFF
cdr3_nt: TGTGCCAGCAGCCTGGACAGGGACACTGAAGCTTTCTTT
cdr3_length: 13
j_call: TRBJ1-1
v_call: TRBV5-4
d_call: TRBD1

cdr3_aa: CASSQDAGADTDTQYF
cdr3_nt: TGCGCCAGCAGCCAAGACGCGGGGGCGGACACAGATACGCAGTATTTT
cdr3_length: 16
j_call: TRBJ2-3
v_call: TRBV4-3
d_call: -

cdr3_aa: CASAEGQVGTEAFF
cdr3_nt: TGTGCCAGCGCGGAGGGACAGGTCGGCACTGAAGCTTTCTTT
cdr3_length: 14
j_call: TRBJ1-1
v_call: TRBV7-6
d_call: TRBD1

cdr3_aa: CASLTGYTEAFF
cdr3_nt: TGTGCCAGCCTAACAGGGTACACTGAAGCTTTCTTT
cdr3_length: 12
j_call: TRBJ1-1
v_call: TRBV2
d_call: -

cdr3_aa: CASSRGTLPNTEAFF
cdr3_nt: TGTGCCAGTAGTAGGGGGACTCTTCCGAACACTGAAGCTTTCTTT
cdr3_length: 15
j_call: TRBJ1-1
v_call: TRBV19
d_call: -

cdr3_aa: CASSNPRFGDRGQPQHF
cdr3_nt: TGTGCCAGTAGTAATCCCCGATTTGGGGACAGGGGACAGCCCCAGCATTTT
cdr3_length: 17
j_call: TRBJ1-5
v_call: TRBV19
d_call: TRBD1

cdr3_aa: CASSLADSEWSPLHF
cdr3_nt: TGTGCCAGCAGCTTGGCGGACAGCGAGTGGTCACCCCTCCACTTT
cdr3_length: 15
j_call: TRBJ1-6
v_call: TRBV5-8
d_call: -

cdr3_aa: CATSRDFATGLTEAFF
cdr3_nt: TGTGCCACCAGCAGAGATTTTGCGACAGGCCTCACTGAAGCTTTCTTT
cdr3_length: 16
j_call: TRBJ1-1
v_call: TRBV15
d_call: -

cdr3_aa: CSVEGGPGQGYYEQYF
cdr3_nt: TGCAGCGTTGAAGGAGGCCCGGGACAGGGTTACTACGAGCAGTACTTC
cdr3_length: 16
j_call: TRBJ2-7
v_call: TRBV29-1
d_call: TRBD1